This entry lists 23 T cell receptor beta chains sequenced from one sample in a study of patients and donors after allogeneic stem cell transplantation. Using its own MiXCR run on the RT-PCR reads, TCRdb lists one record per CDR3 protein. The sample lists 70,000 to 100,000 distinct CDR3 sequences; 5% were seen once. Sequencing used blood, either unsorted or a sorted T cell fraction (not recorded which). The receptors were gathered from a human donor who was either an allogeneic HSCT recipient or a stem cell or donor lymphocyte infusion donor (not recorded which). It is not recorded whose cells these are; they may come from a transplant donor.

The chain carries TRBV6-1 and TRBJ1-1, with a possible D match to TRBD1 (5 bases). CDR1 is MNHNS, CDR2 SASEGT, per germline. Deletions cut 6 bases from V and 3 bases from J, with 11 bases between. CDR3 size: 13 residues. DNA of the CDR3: TGTGCCAGCAGAAAAGACAGAGACACTGAAGCTTTCTTT. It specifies CASRKDRDTEAFF.

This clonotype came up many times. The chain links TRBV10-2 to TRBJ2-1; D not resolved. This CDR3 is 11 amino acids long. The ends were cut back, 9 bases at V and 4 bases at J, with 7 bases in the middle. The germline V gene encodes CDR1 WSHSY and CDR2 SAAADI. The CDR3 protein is CARTPYNEQFF. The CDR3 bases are TGCGCCAGGACCCCATACAATGAGCAGTTCTTC.

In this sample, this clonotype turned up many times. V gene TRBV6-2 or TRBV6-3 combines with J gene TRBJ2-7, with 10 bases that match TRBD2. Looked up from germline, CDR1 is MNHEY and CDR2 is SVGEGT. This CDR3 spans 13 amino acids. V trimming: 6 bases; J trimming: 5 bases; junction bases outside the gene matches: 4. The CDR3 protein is CASRFSGRNEQYF. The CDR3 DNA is TGTGCCAGCAGATTTAGCGGGAGGAACGAGCAGTACTTC.

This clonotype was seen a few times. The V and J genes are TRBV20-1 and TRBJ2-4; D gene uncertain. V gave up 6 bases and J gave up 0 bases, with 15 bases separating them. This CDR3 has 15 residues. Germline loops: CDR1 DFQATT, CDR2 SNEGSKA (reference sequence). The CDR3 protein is CSAPDHMTAKNIQYF. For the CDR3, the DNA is TGCAGTGCCCCGGACCACATGACAGCCAAAAACATTCAGTACTTC.

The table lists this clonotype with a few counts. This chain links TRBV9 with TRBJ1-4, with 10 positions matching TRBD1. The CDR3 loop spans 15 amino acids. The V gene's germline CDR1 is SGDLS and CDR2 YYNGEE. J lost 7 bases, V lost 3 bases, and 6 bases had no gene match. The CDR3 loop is CASSGDRGKGEKLFF. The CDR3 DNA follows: TGTGCCAGCAGCGGGGACAGGGGAAAGGGTGAAAAACTGTTTTTT. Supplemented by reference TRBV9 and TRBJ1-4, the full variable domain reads DSGVTQTPKHLITATGQRVTLRCSPRSGDLSVYWYQQSLDQGLQFLIQYYNGEERAKGNILERFSAQQFPDLHSELNLSSLELGDSALYFCASSGDRGKGEKLFFGSGTQLSVL.

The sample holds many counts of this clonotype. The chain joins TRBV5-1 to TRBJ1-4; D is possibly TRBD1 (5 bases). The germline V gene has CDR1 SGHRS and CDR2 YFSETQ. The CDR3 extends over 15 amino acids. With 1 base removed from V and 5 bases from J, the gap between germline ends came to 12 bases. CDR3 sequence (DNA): TGCGCCAGCAGCTTGATGGGACGGAGAAATGAAAAACTGTTTTTT. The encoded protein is CASSLMGRRNEKLFF.

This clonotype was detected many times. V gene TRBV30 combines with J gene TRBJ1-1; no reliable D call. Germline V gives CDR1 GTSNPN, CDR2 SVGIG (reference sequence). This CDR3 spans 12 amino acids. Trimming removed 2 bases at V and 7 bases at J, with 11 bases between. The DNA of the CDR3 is TGTGCCTGGAGTCCCGCGCTTGGTGAAGCTTTCTTT. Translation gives CAWSPALGEAFF.

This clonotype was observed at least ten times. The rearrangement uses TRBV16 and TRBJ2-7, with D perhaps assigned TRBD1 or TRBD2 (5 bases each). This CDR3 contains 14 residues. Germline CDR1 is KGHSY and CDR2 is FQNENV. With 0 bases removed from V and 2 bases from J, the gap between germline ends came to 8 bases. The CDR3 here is CASSQSRGPYEQYF. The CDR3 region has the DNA TGTGCCAGCAGCCAATCCCGGGGACCCTACGAGCAGTACTTC.

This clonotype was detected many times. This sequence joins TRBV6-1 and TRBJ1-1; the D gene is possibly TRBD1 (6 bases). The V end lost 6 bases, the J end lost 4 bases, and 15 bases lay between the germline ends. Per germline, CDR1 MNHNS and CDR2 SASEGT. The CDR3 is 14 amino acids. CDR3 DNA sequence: TGTGCCAGCAGCCTGGACAGCCGGGCCACTGAAGCTTTCTTT. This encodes CASSLDSRATEAFF.

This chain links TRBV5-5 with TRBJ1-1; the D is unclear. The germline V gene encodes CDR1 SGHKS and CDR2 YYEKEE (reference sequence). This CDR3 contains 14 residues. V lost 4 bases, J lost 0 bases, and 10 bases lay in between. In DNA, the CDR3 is TGTGCCAGCAGCCTTCTAAGGGTGAACACTGAAGCTTTCTTT. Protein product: CASSLLRVNTEAFF.

The chain's CDR3 is CRRLAGVDTDTQYF. CDR3 bases: TGCAGAAGACTAGCGGGGGTTGATACAGATACGCAGTATTTT. V usage is TRBV20-1 and J usage is TRBJ2-3; the match to TRBD2 covers 12 bases. The CDR3 length is 14 residues. Germline loops: CDR1 DFQATT, CDR2 SNEGSKA (reference sequence).

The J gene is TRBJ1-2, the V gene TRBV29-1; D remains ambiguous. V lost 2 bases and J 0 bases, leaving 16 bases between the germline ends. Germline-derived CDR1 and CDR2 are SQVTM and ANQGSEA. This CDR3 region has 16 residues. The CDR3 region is CSVESVGSRSNYGYTF. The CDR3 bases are TGCAGCGTTGAATCGGTTGGCAGTCGTTCTAACTATGGCTACACCTTC.

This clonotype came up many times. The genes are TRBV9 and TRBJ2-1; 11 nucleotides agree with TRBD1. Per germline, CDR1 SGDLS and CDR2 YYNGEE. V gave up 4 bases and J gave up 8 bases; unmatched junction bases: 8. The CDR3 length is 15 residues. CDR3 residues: CASSPRTGGNYEQFF. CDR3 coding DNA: TGTGCCAGCAGCCCCCGGACAGGGGGCAACTATGAGCAGTTCTTC.

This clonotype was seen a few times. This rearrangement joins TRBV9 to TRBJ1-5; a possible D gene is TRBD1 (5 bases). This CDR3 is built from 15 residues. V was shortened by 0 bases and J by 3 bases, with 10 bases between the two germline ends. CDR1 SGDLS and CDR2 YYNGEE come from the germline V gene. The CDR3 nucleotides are TGTGCCAGCAGCGTAGGACGGGGCTACAATCAGCCCCAGCATTTT. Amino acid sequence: CASSVGRGYNQPQHF.

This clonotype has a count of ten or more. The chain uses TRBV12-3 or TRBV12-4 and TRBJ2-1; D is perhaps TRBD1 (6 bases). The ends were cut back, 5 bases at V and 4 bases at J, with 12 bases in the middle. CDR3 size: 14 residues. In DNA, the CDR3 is TGTGCCAGCAGTCCCGGGACACCGTACAATGAGCAGTTCTTC. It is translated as CASSPGTPYNEQFF.

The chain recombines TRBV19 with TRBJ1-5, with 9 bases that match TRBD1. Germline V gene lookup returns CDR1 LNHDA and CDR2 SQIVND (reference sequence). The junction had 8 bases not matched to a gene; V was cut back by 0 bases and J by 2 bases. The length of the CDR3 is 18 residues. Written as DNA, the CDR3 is TGTGCCAGTAGTATAGAGGTTCAATGGACAGGGGGCAATCAGCCCCAGCATTTT. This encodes CASSIEVQWTGGNQPQHF.

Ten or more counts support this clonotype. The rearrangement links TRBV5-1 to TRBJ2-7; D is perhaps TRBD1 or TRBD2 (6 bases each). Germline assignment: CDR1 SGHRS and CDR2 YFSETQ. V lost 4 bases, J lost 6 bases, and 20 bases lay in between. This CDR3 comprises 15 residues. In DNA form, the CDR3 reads TGCGCCAGCAGCACTGATATGGGGGGCCGGGCCGAGCAGTACTTC. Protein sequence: CASSTDMGGRAEQYF.

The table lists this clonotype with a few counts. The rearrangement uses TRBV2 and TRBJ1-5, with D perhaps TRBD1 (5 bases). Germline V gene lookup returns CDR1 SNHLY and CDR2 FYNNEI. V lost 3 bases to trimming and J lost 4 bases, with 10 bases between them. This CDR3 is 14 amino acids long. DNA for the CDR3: TGTGCCAGCAGTGATTTTGGGGGAAATCAGCCCCAGCATTTT. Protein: CASSDFGGNQPQHF. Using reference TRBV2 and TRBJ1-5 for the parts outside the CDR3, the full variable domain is EPEVTQTPSHQVTQMGQEVILRCVPISNHLYFYWYRQILGQKVEFLVSFYNNEISEKSEIFDDQFSVERPDGSNFTLKIRSTKLEDSAMYFCASSDFGGNQPQHFGDGTRLSIL.

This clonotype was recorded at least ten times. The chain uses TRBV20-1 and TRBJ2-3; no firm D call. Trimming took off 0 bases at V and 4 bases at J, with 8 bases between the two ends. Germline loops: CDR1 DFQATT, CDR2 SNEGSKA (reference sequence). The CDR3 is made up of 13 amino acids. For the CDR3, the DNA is TGCAGTGCTAGAGACGCTCTGGCAGATACGCAGTATTTT. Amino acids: CSARDALADTQYF.

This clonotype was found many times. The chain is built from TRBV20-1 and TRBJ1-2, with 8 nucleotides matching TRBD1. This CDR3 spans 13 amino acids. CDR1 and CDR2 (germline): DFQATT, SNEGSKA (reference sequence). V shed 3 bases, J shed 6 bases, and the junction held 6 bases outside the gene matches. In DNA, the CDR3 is TGCAGTGCTAGGGCCTCACAGGGGGATGGCTACACCTTC. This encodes CSARASQGDGYTF.

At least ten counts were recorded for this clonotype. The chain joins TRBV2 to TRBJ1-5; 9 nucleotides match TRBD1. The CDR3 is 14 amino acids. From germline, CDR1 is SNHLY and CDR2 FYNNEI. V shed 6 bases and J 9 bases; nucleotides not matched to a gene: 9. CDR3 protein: CASRDTGGLGPQHF. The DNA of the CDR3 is TGTGCCAGCAGAGATACAGGGGGCTTAGGGCCCCAGCATTTT.

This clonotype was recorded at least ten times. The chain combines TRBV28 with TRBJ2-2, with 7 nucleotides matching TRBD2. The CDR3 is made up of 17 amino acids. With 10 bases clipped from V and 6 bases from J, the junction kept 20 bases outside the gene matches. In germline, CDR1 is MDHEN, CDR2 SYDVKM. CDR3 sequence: CATEISYGGGAPGELFF. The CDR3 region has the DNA TGTGCCACCGAAATATCCTACGGGGGAGGGGCACCCGGGGAGCTGTTTTTT.

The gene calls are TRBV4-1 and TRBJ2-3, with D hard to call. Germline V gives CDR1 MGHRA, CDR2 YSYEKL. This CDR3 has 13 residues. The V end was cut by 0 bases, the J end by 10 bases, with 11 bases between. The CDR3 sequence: CASSQDVVLSQYF. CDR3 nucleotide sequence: TGCGCCAGCAGCCAAGATGTTGTCTTATCGCAGTATTTT.